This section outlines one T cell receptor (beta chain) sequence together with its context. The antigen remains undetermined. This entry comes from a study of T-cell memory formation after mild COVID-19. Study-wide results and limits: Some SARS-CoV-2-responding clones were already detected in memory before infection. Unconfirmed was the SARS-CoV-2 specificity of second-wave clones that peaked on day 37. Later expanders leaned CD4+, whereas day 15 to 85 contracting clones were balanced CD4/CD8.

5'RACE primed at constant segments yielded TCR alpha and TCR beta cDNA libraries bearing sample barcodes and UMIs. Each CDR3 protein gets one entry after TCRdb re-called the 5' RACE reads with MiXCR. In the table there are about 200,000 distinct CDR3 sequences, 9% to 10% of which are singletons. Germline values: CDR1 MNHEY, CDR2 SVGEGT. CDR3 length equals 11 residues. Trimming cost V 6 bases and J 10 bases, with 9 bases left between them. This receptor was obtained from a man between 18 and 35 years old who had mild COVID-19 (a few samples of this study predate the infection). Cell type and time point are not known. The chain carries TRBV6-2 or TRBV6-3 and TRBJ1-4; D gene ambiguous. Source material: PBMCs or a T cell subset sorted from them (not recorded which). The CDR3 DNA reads TGTGCCAGCAGCCAAGGAGGAAAACTGTTTTTT. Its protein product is CASSQGGKLFF.